Following are 28 T cell receptor beta chains from one sample sequenced in a study of lymphopenia after photon versus proton radiotherapy. The repertoire was sequenced with immunoSEQ multiplex PCR; TCRdb's copy has only in-frame clones and lacks some. The data show more than 20,000 clones, with approximately 85% seen just once and under 6.5% held by the top ten. Source: peripheral blood, taken from a patient treated with photon-based radiotherapy. These receptors all come from a man aged 30 to 45 with gastric cancer.

The gene calls are TRBV7-2 and TRBJ1-2; the D is unclear. With 1 base removed from V and 5 bases from J, the gap between germline ends came to 17 bases. The CDR3 runs 16 residues. CDR1 and CDR2 (germline): SGHTA, FQGNSA. CDR3 sequence: CASSLESGRSFYGYTF. CDR3 in DNA: TGTGCCAGCAGCTTAGAGTCGGGCAGGAGTTTTTATGGCTACACCTTC.

This clone was counted once. The chain joins TRBV5-4 to TRBJ2-5; TRBD1 matches at 10 bases. V shed 4 bases and J 4 bases; nucleotides not matched to a gene: 4. The CDR3 has 14 amino acids. CDR1 and CDR2 from the germline V gene are SGHNT and YYREEE (reference sequence). The DNA for the CDR3 is TGTGCCAGCAGCCGACAGGGGGCGGGAGAGACCCAGTACTTC. Protein product: CASSRQGAGETQYF.

For this clone: The final CDR3 position lacks the conserved phenylalanine or tryptophan, pointing to a likely read error. The chain links TRBV10-2 to TRBJ1-2; D is unresolved. Germline CDR1 reads WSHSY; CDR2 reads SAAADI. CDR3 length: 12 residues. Trimming pared 5 bases from V and 0 bases from J, leaving 4 bases between. The CDR3 sequence is CASSNTNYGYTL. Written as DNA, the CDR3 is TGCGCCAGCAGTAATACTAACTATGGCTACACCCTC.

The V and J genes are TRBV7-9 and TRBJ2-2; the D is unclear. V lost 5 bases and J 3 bases, leaving 19 bases between the germline ends. The CDR3 length is 17 residues. Germline lookup yields CDR1 SEHNR and CDR2 FQNEAQ (reference sequence). CDR3 sequence (DNA): TGTGCCAGCAGCGCCGACCATCCCCGTAAACACACCGGGGAGCTGTTTTTT. Translating it yields CASSADHPRKHTGELFF.

The rearrangement links TRBV7-5 to TRBJ1-2; no DNA check was done on the table's D call, TRBD1. TRBV7-5 is a pseudogene segment. This CDR3 has 14 amino acids. DNA for the CDR3: TGTGCCAGCAGCGAGACAGTTGTTATCTATGGCTACACCTTC. Its translation: CASSETVVIYGYTF.

The CDR3: CASSLRGGSYNEQFF. The CDR3 region has the DNA TGTGCCAGCAGCTTACGCGGGGGGTCCTACAATGAGCAGTTCTTC. This chain joins TRBV7-2 and TRBJ2-1; 8 nucleotides align to TRBD2. Germline V gene sequence: CDR1 SGHTA, CDR2 FQGNSA. V was clipped by 2 bases and J by 1 base; unmatched bases: 1. The CDR3 is 15 residues long.

The chain joins TRBV7-9 to TRBJ2-1; D may match TRBD1 or TRBD2 (5 bases each). This CDR3 region has 12 residues. Germline lookup yields CDR1 SEHNR and CDR2 FQNEAQ (reference sequence). The V gene lost 4 bases and the J gene lost 6 bases, with 7 bases spanning the gap. The CDR3 protein is CASSYGANEQFF. For the CDR3, the DNA is TGTGCCAGCAGCTACGGGGCCAATGAGCAGTTCTTC.

V is TRBV11-3 and J is TRBJ2-7, with D uncertain. The germline gives CDR1 SGHNT, CDR2 YENEEA. The germline V and J ends were trimmed by 1 base and 4 bases, with 8 bases remaining between them. This CDR3 comprises 13 residues. CDR3 loop: CASSLGQKYEQYF. For the CDR3, the DNA is TGTGCCAGCAGCTTAGGCCAGAAATACGAGCAGTACTTC.

The V and J genes are TRBV7-9 and TRBJ1-4; 7 positions match TRBD1. CDR3 size: 16 residues. Germline CDR1 SEHNR, CDR2 FQNEAQ (reference sequence). Trimming cost V 5 bases and J 6 bases; bases outside gene matches: 12. This chain's CDR3 is CASSAPVQGGDEKLFF. CDR3 nucleotides: TGTGCCAGCAGCGCTCCTGTCCAGGGGGGAGATGAAAAACTGTTTTTT.

The chain employs TRBV6-1 and TRBJ2-7, with 10 bases aligning to TRBD1. The CDR3 runs 13 residues. Germline V gives CDR1 MNHNS, CDR2 SASEGT. The V segment lost 9 bases and the J segment 3 bases; nucleotides outside the gene matches: 5. The CDR3 sequence is CASRQGAIYEQYF. CDR3 coding DNA: TGTGCCAGTCGACAGGGGGCCATCTACGAGCAGTACTTC.

The CDR3 spells CASTQQGADGELFF. DNA of the CDR3: TGTGCCAGCACCCAACAGGGAGCGGACGGGGAGCTGTTTTTT. V and J are TRBV7-2 and TRBJ2-2; possibly TRBD1 for D (6 bases). Germline assignment: CDR1 SGHTA and CDR2 FQGNSA. CDR3 size: 14 residues. V was cut by 7 bases and J by 7 bases, with 16 bases left in between. The variable domain in full, completed from reference TRBV7-2 and TRBJ2-2, reads GAGVSQSPSNKVTEKGKDVELRCDPISGHTALYWYRQSLGQGLEFLIYFQGNSAPDKSGLPSDRFSAERTGGSVSTLTIQRTQQEDSAVYLCASTQQGADGELFFGEGSRLTVL.

This chain uses TRBV7-6 with TRBJ1-1; 8 bases map to TRBD1. V dropped 5 bases and J dropped 9; count of bases not matched to a gene: 8. This CDR3 region has 13 residues. CDR1 is SGHVS, CDR2 FNYEAQ, per germline. In DNA, the CDR3 is TGTGCCAGCAGCCCTCCGGGCAGGGGGCAAGCTTTCTTT. It translates to CASSPPGRGQAFF.

The rearrangement links TRBV4-3 to TRBJ2-3; 7 positions match TRBD2. The V gene's germline CDR1 is LGHNA and CDR2 YSLEER. The trim removed 4 bases at V and 2 bases at J, leaving 6 bases unmatched. This CDR3 comprises 15 residues. CDR3 residues: CASSRSGGDTDTQYF. In DNA, the CDR3 is TGCGCCAGCAGCCGATCGGGAGGAGACACAGATACGCAGTATTTT.

This clone turned up a few times. The rearrangement joins TRBV10-1 to TRBJ2-5; D is uncertain. Trimming removed 0 bases at V and 5 bases at J, with 10 bases between. Germline lookup yields CDR1 WNHNN and CDR2 SYGVQD (reference sequence). This CDR3 has 14 amino acids. The DNA for the CDR3 is TGCGCCAGCAGTGAGTCGGGGTTGGGGGAGACCCAGTACTTC. Its translation: CASSESGLGETQYF.

J is TRBJ2-7 and V is TRBV9, with 10 bases matching TRBD2. The CDR3 spans 13 residues. The junction had 0 bases not matched to a gene; V was cut back by 4 bases and J by 2 bases. Germline assignment: CDR1 SGDLS and CDR2 YYNGEE. CDR3 in amino acids: CASSLAGAYEQYF. CDR3 DNA: TGTGCCAGCAGCCTAGCGGGGGCCTACGAGCAGTACTTC. The variable domain in full, completed from reference TRBV9 and TRBJ2-7, reads DSGVTQTPKHLITATGQRVTLRCSPRSGDLSVYWYQQSLDQGLQFLIQYYNGEERAKGNILERFSAQQFPDLHSELNLSSLELGDSALYFCASSLAGAYEQYFGPGTRLTVT.

The chain combines TRBV19 with TRBJ2-7, with 12 bases fitting TRBD2. With 9 bases clipped from V and 2 bases from J, the junction kept 8 bases outside the gene matches. The CDR3 totals 15 residues. CDR1 and CDR2 from the germline V gene are LNHDA and SQIVND (reference sequence). The DNA of the CDR3 is TGTGCCAGCCAAGTGACTAGCGGGGGAACCTACGAGCAGTACTTC. Encoded protein: CASQVTSGGTYEQYF.

Only a few counts were recorded for this clone. This rearrangement joins TRBV6-1 to TRBJ2-7, with TRBD2 matching 9 bases. V shed 4 bases, J shed 3 bases, and the junction held 10 bases outside the gene matches. Germline lookup yields CDR1 MNHNS and CDR2 SASEGT. The CDR3 runs to 16 residues. For the CDR3, the DNA is TGTGCCAGCAGTGTTAGAGCGGGAGGCGAACTCTACGAGCAGTACTTC. Its protein is CASSVRAGGELYEQYF.

The chain carries TRBV12-2 and TRBJ2-5; the D call TRBD2 from the table was never checked on the DNA. TRBV12-2 is marked as a pseudogene. The CDR3 is 16 amino acids. The CDR3 DNA reads as TGTGCGGGGACTTTAGGTGGGACTAGCGCACGGGAGACCCAGTACTTC. Encoded protein: CAGTLGGTSARETQYF.

This rearrangement joins TRBV10-3 to TRBJ1-1; TRBD1 matches 10 bases. Germline V gives CDR1 ENHRY, CDR2 SYGVKD. This CDR3 comprises 15 residues. The junction had 6 bases not matched to a gene; V was cut back by 4 bases and J by 4 bases. In DNA, the CDR3 is TGTGCCATCAGTGGGGCCGGGACAGGGGTCACTGAAGCTTTCTTT. This translates into CAISGAGTGVTEAFF.

The chain carries TRBV11-2 and TRBJ2-2; perhaps TRBD2 as D (5 bases). The V end lost 4 bases, the J end lost 3 bases, and 12 bases lay between the germline ends. The CDR3 contains 15 residues. The germline V gene encodes CDR1 SGHAT and CDR2 FQNNGV. CDR3 protein: CASSWADSYTGELFF. The CDR3 nucleotides read TGTGCCAGCAGCTGGGCGGACTCCTACACCGGGGAGCTGTTTTTT.

The chain is built from TRBV19 and TRBJ2-7; 11 nucleotides line up with TRBD1. Trimming cost V 6 bases and J 2 bases; bases outside gene matches: 3. Germline CDR1 and CDR2: LNHDA and SQIVND (reference sequence). There are 14 residues in the CDR3. The CDR3: CASRSDRGPYEQYF. CDR3 bases: TGTGCCAGTAGATCGGACAGGGGGCCCTACGAGCAGTACTTC.

This clone was recorded once. The V and J genes are TRBV19 and TRBJ2-5; D is undetermined. This CDR3 has 15 amino acids. Trimming removed 3 bases from V and 0 bases from J, with 11 bases in between. CDR1 LNHDA and CDR2 SQIVND come from the germline V gene (reference sequence). Written as DNA, the CDR3 is TGTGCCAGTAGTATTCTCTTAGGCTACCAAGAGACCCAGTACTTC. Translated, it gives CASSILLGYQETQYF.

The CDR3 is CSAQGGKQFF. The CDR3 DNA reads as TGCAGTGCTCAGGGCGGGAAGCAGTTCTTC. The chain links TRBV20-1 to TRBJ2-1, with D perhaps matching TRBD2 (6 bases). Germline lookup yields CDR1 DFQATT and CDR2 SNEGSKA (reference sequence). Trimming left V 5 bases short and J 11 bases short, with 10 bases between. CDR3 length: 10 residues.

J is TRBJ2-7 and V is TRBV29-1; possible D gene TRBD1, 6 bases. Trimming took off 7 bases at V and 5 bases at J, with 15 bases between the two ends. The CDR3 loop spans 12 amino acids. Germline lookup yields CDR1 SQVTM and CDR2 ANQGSEA. For the CDR3, the DNA is TGCAGCGCCTGGACTGGGGGCCACGAGCAGTACTTC. It is translated as CSAWTGGHEQYF.

The chain employs TRBV28 and TRBJ2-7; D gene unclear. The CDR3 is made up of 12 amino acids. Per the germline V gene, CDR1 is MDHEN and CDR2 is SYDVKM. With 3 bases removed from V and 2 bases from J, the gap between germline ends came to 5 bases. This CDR3 is CASSFNAYEQYF. CDR3 coding DNA: TGTGCCAGCAGTTTCAACGCCTACGAGCAGTACTTC.

This clone has only a few counts. The same CDR3 arises from other DNA sequences in this sample as well. The chain carries TRBV28 and TRBJ2-7; possibly TRBD1 for D (6 bases). Germline loops: CDR1 MDHEN, CDR2 SYDVKM. CDR3 length equals 14 residues. V lost 3 bases, J lost 4 bases, and 13 bases lay in between. This chain's CDR3 is CASSFNRVAYEQYF. The CDR3, as DNA: TGTGCCAGCAGTTTTAACAGGGTGGCTTACGAGCAGTACTTC.

V usage is TRBV28 and J usage is TRBJ2-5, with a possible D match to TRBD1 (5 bases). The CDR3 is made up of 13 amino acids. Germline lookup yields CDR1 MDHEN and CDR2 SYDVKM. Deletions cut 5 bases from V and 5 bases from J, with 12 bases between. Written as DNA, the CDR3 is TGTGCCAGCAGTACCTACTGGGGCGAGACCCAGTACTTC. Residues: CASSTYWGETQYF. The full variable domain, its missing parts supplied by reference TRBV28 and TRBJ2-5, is DVKVTQSSRYLVKRTGEKVFLECVQDMDHENMFWYRQDPGLGLRLIYFSYDVKMKEKGDIPEGYSVSREKKERFSLILESASTNQTSMYLCASSTYWGETQYFGPGTRLLVL.

V gene TRBV28 combines with J gene TRBJ2-6; tentative D call: TRBD2 (7 bases). Trimming removed 5 bases at V and 3 bases at J, with 20 bases between. The CDR3 consists of 18 residues. The germline V gene encodes CDR1 MDHEN and CDR2 SYDVKM. CDR3 loop: CASSPLLGGALGANVLTF. CDR3 DNA: TGTGCCAGCAGTCCACTCCTAGGGGGGGCGCTTGGGGCCAACGTCCTGACTTTC.